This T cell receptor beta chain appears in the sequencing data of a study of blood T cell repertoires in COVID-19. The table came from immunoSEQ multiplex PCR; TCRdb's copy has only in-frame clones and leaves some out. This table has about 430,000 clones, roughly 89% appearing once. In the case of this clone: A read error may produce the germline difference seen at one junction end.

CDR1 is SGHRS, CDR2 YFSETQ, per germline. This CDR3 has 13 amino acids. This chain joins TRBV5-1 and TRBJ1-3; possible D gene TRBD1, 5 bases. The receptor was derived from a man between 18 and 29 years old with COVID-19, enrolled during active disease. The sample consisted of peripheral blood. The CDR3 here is CASRKGTGSTIYF. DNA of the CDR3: TGCGCCAGCAGGAAGGGGACTGGAAGCACCATATATTTT.